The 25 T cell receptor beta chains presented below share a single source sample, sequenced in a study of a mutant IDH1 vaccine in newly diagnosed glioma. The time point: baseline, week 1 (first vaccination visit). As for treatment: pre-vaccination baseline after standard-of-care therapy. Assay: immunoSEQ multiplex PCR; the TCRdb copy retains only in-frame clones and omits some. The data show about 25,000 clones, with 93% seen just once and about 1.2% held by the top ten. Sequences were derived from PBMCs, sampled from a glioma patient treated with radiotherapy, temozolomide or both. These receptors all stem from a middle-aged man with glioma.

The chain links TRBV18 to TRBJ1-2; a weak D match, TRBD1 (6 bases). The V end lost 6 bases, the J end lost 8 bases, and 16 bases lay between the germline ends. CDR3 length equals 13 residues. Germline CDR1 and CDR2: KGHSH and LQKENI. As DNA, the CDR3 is TGTGCCAGCTCGTTGGGGGGGCTGAGAGGCTACACCTTC. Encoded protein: CASSLGGLRGYTF.

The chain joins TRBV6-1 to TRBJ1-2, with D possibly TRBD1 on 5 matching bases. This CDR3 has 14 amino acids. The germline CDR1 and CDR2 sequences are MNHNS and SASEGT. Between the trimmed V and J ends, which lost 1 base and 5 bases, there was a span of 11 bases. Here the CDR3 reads CASSEGVGGYGYTF. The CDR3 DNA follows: TGTGCCAGCAGTGAAGGCGTCGGGGGATATGGCTACACCTTC.

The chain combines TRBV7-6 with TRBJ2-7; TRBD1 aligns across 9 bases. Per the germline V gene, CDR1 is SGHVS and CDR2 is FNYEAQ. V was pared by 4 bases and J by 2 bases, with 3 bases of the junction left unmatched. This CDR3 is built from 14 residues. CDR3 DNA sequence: TGTGCCAGCAGCTGGGGACAGGGACCCTACGAGCAGTACTTC. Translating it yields CASSWGQGPYEQYF. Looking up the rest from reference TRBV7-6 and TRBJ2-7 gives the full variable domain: GAGVSQSPRYKVTKRGQDVALRCDPISGHVSLYWYRQALGQGPEFLTYFNYEAQQDKSGLPNDRFSAERPEGSISTLTIQRTEQRDSAMYRCASSWGQGPYEQYFGPGTRLTVT.

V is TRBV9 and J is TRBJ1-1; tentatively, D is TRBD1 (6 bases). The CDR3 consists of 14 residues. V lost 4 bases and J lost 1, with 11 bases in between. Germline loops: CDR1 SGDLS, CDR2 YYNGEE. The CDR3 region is CASSWGLTNTEAFF. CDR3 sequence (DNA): TGTGCCAGCAGCTGGGGGCTGACGAACACTGAAGCTTTCTTT.

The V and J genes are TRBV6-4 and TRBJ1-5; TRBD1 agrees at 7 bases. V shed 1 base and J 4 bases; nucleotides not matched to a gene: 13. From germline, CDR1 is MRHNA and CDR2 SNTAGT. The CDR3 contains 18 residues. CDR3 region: CASSDFPTGTVANQPQHF. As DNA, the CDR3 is TGTGCCAGCAGTGACTTTCCCACGGGGACAGTCGCAAATCAGCCCCAGCATTTT.

CDR3 sequence: CASSLAYGYSNQPQHF. In nucleotides, the CDR3 is TGTGCCAGCAGCTTGGCCTACGGCTATAGCAATCAGCCCCAGCATTTT. This chain uses TRBV5-8 with TRBJ1-5; D unclear. Between the trimmed V and J ends, which lost 0 bases and 0 bases, there was a span of 10 bases. The CDR3 is 16 residues long. Germline V gene sequence: CDR1 SGHTS, CDR2 YDEGEE.

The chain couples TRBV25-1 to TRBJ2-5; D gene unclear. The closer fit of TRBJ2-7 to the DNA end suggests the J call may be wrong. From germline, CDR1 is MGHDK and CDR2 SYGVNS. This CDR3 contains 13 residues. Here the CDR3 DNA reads TGTGCCAGCAGCCCGACAAACTCCTACGAGCAGTACTTC. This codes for CASSPTNSYEQYF.

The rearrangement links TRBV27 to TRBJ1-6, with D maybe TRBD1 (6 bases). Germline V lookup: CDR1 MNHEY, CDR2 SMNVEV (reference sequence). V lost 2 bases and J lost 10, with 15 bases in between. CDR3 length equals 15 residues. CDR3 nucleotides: TGTGCCAGCAGTTTAATATCTGGGGGCGGCTCACCCCTCCACTTT. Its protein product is CASSLISGGGSPLHF.

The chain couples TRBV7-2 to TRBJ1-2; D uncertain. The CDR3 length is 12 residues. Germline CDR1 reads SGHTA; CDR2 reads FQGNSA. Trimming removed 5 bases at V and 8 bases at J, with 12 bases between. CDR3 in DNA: TGTGCCAGCAGCGGCGACCTGTGGGGCTACACCTTC. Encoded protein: CASSGDLWGYTF.

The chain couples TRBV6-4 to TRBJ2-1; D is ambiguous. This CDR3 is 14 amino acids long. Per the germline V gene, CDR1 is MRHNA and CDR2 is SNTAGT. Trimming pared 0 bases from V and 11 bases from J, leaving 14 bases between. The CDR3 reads CASSDSMLPAKQFF. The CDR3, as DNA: TGTGCCAGCAGTGACTCGATGCTCCCGGCCAAGCAGTTCTTC.

In nucleotides, the CDR3 is TGTGCCAGCAGCTCCCTGGCCAATTCACCCCTCCACTTT. Translation: CASSSLANSPLHF. V is TRBV7-2 and J is TRBJ1-6; D is unclear. This CDR3 region has 13 residues. Trimming cost V 4 bases and J 7 bases, with 8 bases left between them. CDR1 SGHTA and CDR2 FQGNSA come from the germline V gene.

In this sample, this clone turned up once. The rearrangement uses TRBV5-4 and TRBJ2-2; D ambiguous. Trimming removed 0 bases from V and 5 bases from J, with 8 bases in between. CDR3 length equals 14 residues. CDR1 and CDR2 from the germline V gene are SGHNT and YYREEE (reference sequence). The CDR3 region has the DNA TGTGCCAGCAGCTTGGCCTGGAAAACCGGGGAGCTGTTTTTT. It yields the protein CASSLAWKTGELFF.

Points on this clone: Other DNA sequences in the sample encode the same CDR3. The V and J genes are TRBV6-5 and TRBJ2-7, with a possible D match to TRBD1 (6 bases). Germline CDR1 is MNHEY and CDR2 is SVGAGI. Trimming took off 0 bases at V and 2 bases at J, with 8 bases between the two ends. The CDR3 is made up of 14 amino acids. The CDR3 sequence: CASSYSAGAYEQYF. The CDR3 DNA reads TGTGCCAGCAGTTACTCGGCAGGGGCCTACGAGCAGTACTTC.

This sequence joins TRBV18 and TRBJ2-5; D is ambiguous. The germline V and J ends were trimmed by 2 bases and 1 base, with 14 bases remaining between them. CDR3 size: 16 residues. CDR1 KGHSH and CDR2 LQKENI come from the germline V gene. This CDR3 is CASSPTVQILQETQYF. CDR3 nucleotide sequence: TGTGCCAGCTCACCAACGGTTCAGATCCTCCAAGAGACCCAGTACTTC. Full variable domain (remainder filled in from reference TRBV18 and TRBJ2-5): NAGVMQNPRHLVRRRGQEARLRCSPMKGHSHVYWYRQLPEEGLKFMVYLQKENIIDESGMPKERFSAEFPKEGPSILRIQQVVRGDSAAYFCASSPTVQILQETQYFGPGTRLLVL.

The CDR3 DNA reads TGCGCCACCTCACTAGACACCGGGGAGCTGTTTTTT. It specifies CATSLDTGELFF. This sequence joins TRBV10-1 and TRBJ2-2, with D tentatively TRBD2 (5 bases). Germline V CDR1 and CDR2: WNHNN, SYGVQD (reference sequence). This CDR3 contains 12 residues. V was trimmed by 10 bases and J by 3 bases, leaving 9 bases between them.

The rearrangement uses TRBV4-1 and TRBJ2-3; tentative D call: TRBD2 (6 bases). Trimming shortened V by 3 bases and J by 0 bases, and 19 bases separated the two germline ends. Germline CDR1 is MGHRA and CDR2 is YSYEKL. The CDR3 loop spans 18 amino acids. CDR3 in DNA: TGCGCCAGCAGCCAGATCGAGGGTGGGGGGAGTAGCACAGATACGCAGTATTTT. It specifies CASSQIEGGGSSTDTQYF.

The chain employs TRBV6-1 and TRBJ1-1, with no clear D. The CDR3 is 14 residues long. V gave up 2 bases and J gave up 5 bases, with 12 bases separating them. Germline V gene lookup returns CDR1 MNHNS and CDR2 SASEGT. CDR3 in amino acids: CASSESGVGTEAFF. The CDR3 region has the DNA TGTGCCAGCAGTGAATCTGGGGTGGGTACTGAAGCTTTCTTT.

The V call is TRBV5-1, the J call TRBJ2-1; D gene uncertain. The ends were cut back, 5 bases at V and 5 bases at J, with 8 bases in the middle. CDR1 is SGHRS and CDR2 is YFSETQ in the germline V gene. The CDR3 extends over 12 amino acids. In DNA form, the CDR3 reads TGCGCCAGCAGGGCGTCCCACAATGAGCAGTTCTTC. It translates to CASRASHNEQFF.

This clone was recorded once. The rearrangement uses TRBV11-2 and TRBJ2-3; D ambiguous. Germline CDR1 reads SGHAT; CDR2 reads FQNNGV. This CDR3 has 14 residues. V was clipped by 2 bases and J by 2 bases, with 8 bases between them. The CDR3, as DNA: TGTGCCAGCAGCTTAAGCCAGCTCACAGATACGCAGTATTTT. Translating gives CASSLSQLTDTQYF.

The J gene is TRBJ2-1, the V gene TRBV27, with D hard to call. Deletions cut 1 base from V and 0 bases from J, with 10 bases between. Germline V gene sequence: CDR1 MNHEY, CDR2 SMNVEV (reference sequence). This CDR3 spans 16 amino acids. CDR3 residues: CASSLFRQSSYNEQFF. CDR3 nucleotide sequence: TGTGCCAGCAGTTTATTCAGGCAAAGCTCCTACAATGAGCAGTTCTTC.

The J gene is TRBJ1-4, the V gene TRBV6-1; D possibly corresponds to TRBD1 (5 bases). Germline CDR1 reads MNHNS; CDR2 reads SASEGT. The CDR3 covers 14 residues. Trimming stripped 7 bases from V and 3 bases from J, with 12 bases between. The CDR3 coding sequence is TGTGCCAGCATCTTAGACAGAGCTAATGAAAAACTGTTTTTT. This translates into CASILDRANEKLFF.

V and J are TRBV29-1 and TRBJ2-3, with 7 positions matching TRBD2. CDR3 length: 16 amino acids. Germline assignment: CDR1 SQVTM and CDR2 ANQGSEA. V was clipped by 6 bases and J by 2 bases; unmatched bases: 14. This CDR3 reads CSVTPGTTVITDTQYF. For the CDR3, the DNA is TGCAGCGTAACACCCGGGACTACTGTTATCACAGATACGCAGTATTTT.

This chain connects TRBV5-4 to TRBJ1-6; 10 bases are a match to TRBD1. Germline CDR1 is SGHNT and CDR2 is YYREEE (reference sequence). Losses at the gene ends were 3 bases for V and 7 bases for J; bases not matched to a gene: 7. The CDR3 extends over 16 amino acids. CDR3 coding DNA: TGTGCCAGCAGCTCCCCTGGACAGGGGGAAAATTCACCCCTCCACTTT. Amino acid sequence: CASSSPGQGENSPLHF.

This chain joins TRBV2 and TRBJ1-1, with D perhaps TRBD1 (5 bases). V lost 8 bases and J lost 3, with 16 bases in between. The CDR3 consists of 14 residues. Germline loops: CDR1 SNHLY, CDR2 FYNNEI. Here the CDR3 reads CASVGANRYTEAFF. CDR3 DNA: TGTGCCAGCGTCGGGGCGAACCGGTACACTGAAGCTTTCTTT.

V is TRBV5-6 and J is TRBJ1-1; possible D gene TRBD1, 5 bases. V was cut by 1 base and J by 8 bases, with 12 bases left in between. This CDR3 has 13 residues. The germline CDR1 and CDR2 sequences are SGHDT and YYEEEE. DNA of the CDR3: TGTGCCAGCAGCTTGAGGTGGGGCTGGGAAGCTTTCTTT. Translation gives CASSLRWGWEAFF.